The 28 T cell receptor beta chains given below trace back to one sample, sequenced in a study of human T cells and chemical hapten exposure. Time point here: patch test 2, 6 weeks after DPC sensitization. Stated treatment: therapeutic diphenylcyclopropenone sensitization with weekly scalp DPC. TCRdb re-called the RACE reads through MiXCR, storing one row per CDR3 protein. The sample has tens of thousands of distinct CDR3 sequences, 10% seen once; the top ten hold around 6.8%. The material was whole blood, obtained in connection with sensitization to the hapten diphenylcyclopropenone (DPC). All receptors derive from a woman aged 45 to 65 with alopecia areata. Some clones in this sample may be carry-over from other donors' samples.

This clonotype was seen only a few times. The chain has TRBV23-1 and TRBJ2-1, with 8 nucleotides matching TRBD2. TRBV23-1 is noted as an ORF with a role that remains uncertain. The CDR3 contains 16 residues. V dropped 4 bases and J dropped 0; count of bases not matched to a gene: 5. This chain's CDR3 is CASSLTSGGSYNEQFF. For the CDR3, the DNA is TGCGCCAGCAGTCTCACTAGCGGAGGCTCCTACAATGAGCAGTTCTTC.

This clonotype was observed many times. This chain connects TRBV7-2 to TRBJ2-1, with unresolved D. Trimming pared 2 bases from V and 0 bases from J, leaving 11 bases between. Germline CDR1 reads SGHTA; CDR2 reads FQGNSA. The CDR3 contains 16 residues. The DNA of the CDR3 is TGTGCCAGCAGCTTATATCCTACCAGCTCCTACAATGAGCAGTTCTTC. Its translation: CASSLYPTSSYNEQFF.

This clonotype was seen many times. CDR3 DNA sequence: TGTGCCAGCAGCTTGAACTTAGCGGGGACCGGGGAGCTGTTTTTT. It yields the protein CASSLNLAGTGELFF. The chain employs TRBV7-6 and TRBJ2-2; 8 bases fit TRBD2. Germline trimming cut 3 bases from V and 5 bases from J; bases unmatched to any gene: 5. Germline loops: CDR1 SGHVS, CDR2 FNYEAQ. This CDR3 has 15 amino acids.

This clonotype was observed a few times. V gene TRBV12-3 or TRBV12-4 combines with J gene TRBJ2-7; possible D gene TRBD1, 6 bases. CDR3 length: 18 residues. V was cut by 3 bases and J by 0 bases, with 21 bases left in between. The CDR3 nucleotides read TGTGCCAGCAGTTTGCAGGGTCCGCAGGGGCTGAGCTCCTACGAGCAGTACTTC. Translation: CASSLQGPQGLSSYEQYF.

This clonotype has a handful of counts. The chain has TRBV20-1 and TRBJ2-1; D is tentatively TRBD1 or TRBD2 (5 bases each). Germline-derived CDR1 and CDR2 are DFQATT and SNEGSKA (reference sequence). The germline V and J ends were trimmed by 1 base and 3 bases, with 16 bases remaining between them. The CDR3 sequence is 16 residues long. The CDR3 DNA follows: TGCAGTGCTAGAGTGACTGCAGGGAGCGGCTACAATGAGCAGTTCTTC. It is translated as CSARVTAGSGYNEQFF.

This clonotype was seen ten or more times. The J gene is TRBJ2-1, the V gene TRBV19; 8 bases agree with TRBD1. Germline V gene sequence: CDR1 LNHDA, CDR2 SQIVND (reference sequence). The CDR3 sequence is 15 residues long. V lost 7 bases and J lost 2; bases outside the gene matches: 7. The CDR3 is CASIPDRGAYNEQFF. CDR3 sequence (DNA): TGTGCCAGTATCCCAGACAGGGGCGCCTACAATGAGCAGTTCTTC.

At least ten counts were recorded for this clonotype. The chain couples TRBV6-1 to TRBJ2-1; 7 nucleotides line up with TRBD2. The CDR3 extends over 14 amino acids. Unmatched junction bases numbered 6, after V lost 6 bases and J lost 4 bases. Germline V gives CDR1 MNHNS, CDR2 SASEGT. CDR3 nucleotides: TGTGCCAGCAGGGAGACTAGCCCATACAATGAGCAGTTCTTC. Translated, it gives CASRETSPYNEQFF.

This clonotype was seen ten or more times. The chain recombines TRBV5-1 with TRBJ2-3, with 10 bases lining up with TRBD1. CDR3 length: 17 amino acids. Germline values: CDR1 SGHRS, CDR2 YFSETQ. Trimming took 0 bases from V and 1 from J; bases not matched to a gene: 5. The CDR3 bases are TGCGCCAGCAGCTTGGACCGGACAGGGGGAGGCACAGATACGCAGTATTTT. The encoded protein is CASSLDRTGGGTDTQYF.

Of note for this clonotype: Mismatch with germline at one junction end may stem from a read error. The V call is TRBV11-2, the J call TRBJ2-1, with TRBD2 identical over 12 bases. The CDR3 extends over 17 amino acids. Germline assignment: CDR1 SGHAT and CDR2 FQNNGV. CDR3 nucleotides: TGTGCCAGCAGCTTACGCCCTCCTAGCGGGAGGGAGTATGAGCGGTTCTTC. Residues: CASSLRPPSGREYERFF.

Only a few counts were recorded for this clonotype. The J gene is TRBJ1-5, the V gene TRBV4-1; D remains ambiguous. CDR3 size: 13 residues. Germline V gene data show CDR1 as MGHRA and CDR2 as YSYEKL. V was cut by 8 bases and J by 6 bases, with 14 bases left in between. The CDR3 region has the DNA TGCGCCAGCGCCCAGGTCCTGGGTCAGCCCCAGCATTTT. Translating it yields CASAQVLGQPQHF.

This clonotype was picked up many times. This chain connects TRBV30 to TRBJ2-2; D unclear. Trimming shortened V by 0 bases and J by 6 bases, and 8 bases separated the two germline ends. This CDR3 spans 13 amino acids. Germline CDR1 reads GTSNPN; CDR2 reads SVGIG (reference sequence). The CDR3: CAWSVIVAGELFF. In nucleotides, the CDR3 is TGTGCCTGGAGTGTAATTGTCGCCGGGGAGCTGTTTTTT.

This clonotype occurred many times. The rearrangement joins TRBV7-2 to TRBJ2-1; TRBD2 agrees at 8 bases. With 5 bases clipped from V and 3 bases from J, the junction kept 6 bases outside the gene matches. The CDR3 extends over 15 amino acids. Germline loops: CDR1 SGHTA, CDR2 FQGNSA. The CDR3 reads CASSVSGASYNEQFF. In DNA form, the CDR3 reads TGTGCCAGCAGCGTTAGCGGGGCTAGCTACAATGAGCAGTTCTTC.

This clonotype was picked up many times. CDR3 in DNA: TGTGCCAGCAGTTGGGGACGGGATGGCTACACCTTC. It codes for CASSWGRDGYTF. V and J are TRBV2 and TRBJ1-2; D perhaps matches TRBD1 (5 bases). From germline, CDR1 is SNHLY and CDR2 FYNNEI. V dropped 5 bases and J dropped 6 bases, with 10 bases sitting between them. This CDR3 has 12 residues.

This clonotype was detected only a few times. The chain employs TRBV20-1 and TRBJ1-1; D uncertain. The CDR3 sequence is 12 residues long. V was cut by 4 bases and J by 0 bases, with 6 bases left in between. Looked up from germline, CDR1 is DFQATT and CDR2 is SNEGSKA (reference sequence). DNA of the CDR3: TGCAGTGCTACCACTATGAACACTGAAGCTTTCTTT. It translates to CSATTMNTEAFF.

This clonotype was observed many times. The rearrangement links TRBV18 to TRBJ1-1; D is perhaps TRBD1 (5 bases). The length of the CDR3 is 14 residues. Trimming pared 3 bases from V and 6 bases from J, leaving 14 bases between. Germline loops: CDR1 KGHSH, CDR2 LQKENI. CDR3 loop: CASSPGLGEAEAFF. In DNA form, the CDR3 reads TGTGCCAGCTCACCGGGTTTGGGGGAGGCTGAAGCTTTCTTT.

This chain connects TRBV29-1 to TRBJ1-4, with D hard to call. The CDR3 is made up of 12 amino acids. Trimming removed 5 bases at V and 0 bases at J, with 4 bases between. The V gene's germline CDR1 is SQVTM and CDR2 ANQGSEA. CDR3 amino acids: CSVSSTNEKLFF. The CDR3, as DNA: TGCAGCGTTTCATCAACTAATGAAAAACTGTTTTTT. Combining the CDR3 with reference TRBV29-1 and TRBJ1-4 gives the whole variable domain SAVISQKPSRDICQRGTSLTIQCQVDSQVTMMFWYRQQPGQSLTLIATANQGSEATYESGFVIDKFPISRPNLTFSTLTVSNMSPEDSSIYLCSVSSTNEKLFFGSGTQLSVL.

This clonotype was seen more than once but under ten times. DNA of the CDR3: TGTGCCAGCTCACCCCGGACGGTCCAGGAGCCCCAGCATTTT. Translated, it gives CASSPRTVQEPQHF. The rearrangement joins TRBV18 to TRBJ1-5; the D is unclear. The CDR3 consists of 14 residues. Germline CDR1 reads KGHSH; CDR2 reads LQKENI. Trimming cost V 3 bases and J 8 bases, with 14 bases left between them.

This clonotype was picked up many times. The chain has TRBV2 and TRBJ2-3, with 8 bases that match TRBD2. Trimming removed 8 bases from V and 5 bases from J; junction bases left unmatched: 12. Germline assignment: CDR1 SNHLY and CDR2 FYNNEI. This CDR3 region has 15 residues. CDR3 DNA sequence: TGTGCCAGCTTCCCACCGGGAGGGCCAATAGATACGCAGTATTTT. This gives the protein CASFPPGGPIDTQYF.

This clonotype appeared many times. This chain joins TRBV11-2 and TRBJ2-6, with 9 bases aligning to TRBD1. V dropped 7 bases and J dropped 0; count of bases not matched to a gene: 16. Looked up from germline, CDR1 is SGHAT and CDR2 is FQNNGV. The CDR3 has 20 residues. DNA of the CDR3: TGTGCCAGCAACCTCAGATCACAGGGACAGGGAGACTCTGGGGCCAACGTCCTGACTTTC. Protein sequence: CASNLRSQGQGDSGANVLTF.

This clonotype occurred many times. The chain uses TRBV5-1 and TRBJ2-1; 8 nucleotides match TRBD1. Unmatched junction bases numbered 13, after V lost 2 bases and J lost 9 bases. The CDR3 is made up of 16 amino acids. Germline CDR1 SGHRS, CDR2 YFSETQ. Here the CDR3 reads CASSLYAGGVIGEQFF. For the CDR3, the DNA is TGCGCCAGCAGCTTATACGCAGGGGGCGTTATCGGTGAGCAGTTCTTC.

V gene TRBV9 combines with J gene TRBJ1-6, with D tentatively TRBD1 (5 bases). This CDR3 spans 15 amino acids. Trimming removed 0 bases at V and 4 bases at J, with 8 bases between. Germline lookup yields CDR1 SGDLS and CDR2 YYNGEE. The CDR3 sequence is CASSVGQGYNSPLHF. For the CDR3, the DNA is TGTGCCAGCAGCGTAGGCCAGGGTTATAATTCACCCCTCCACTTT. Full variable domain (missing parts from reference TRBV9 and TRBJ1-6): DSGVTQTPKHLITATGQRVTLRCSPRSGDLSVYWYQQSLDQGLQFLIQYYNGEERAKGNILERFSAQQFPDLHSELNLSSLELGDSALYFCASSVGQGYNSPLHFGNGTRLTVT.

Ten or more counts support this clonotype. For the CDR3, the DNA is TGTGCCAGCAGATCCCTTAGGAGCGGGAGTGGAAATGAGCAGTTCTTC. It encodes CASRSLRSGSGNEQFF. The gene calls are TRBV7-9 and TRBJ2-1; TRBD2 matches 8 bases. The CDR3 runs to 16 residues. Unmatched junction bases numbered 14, after V lost 6 bases and J lost 7 bases. Germline V lookup: CDR1 SEHNR, CDR2 FQNEAQ (reference sequence).

V gene TRBV19 combines with J gene TRBJ2-2; perhaps TRBD2 as D (5 bases). V gave up 3 bases and J gave up 4 bases, with 12 bases separating them. The V gene's germline CDR1 is LNHDA and CDR2 SQIVND (reference sequence). The CDR3 has 15 residues. Here the CDR3 DNA reads TGTGCCAGTAGTATTATTGAGGGAGTCACCGGGGAGCTGTTTTTT. Its translation: CASSIIEGVTGELFF.

This clonotype was picked up many times. The chain carries TRBV5-4 and TRBJ2-3; D unresolved. The CDR3 sequence is 12 residues long. Trimming took 3 bases from V and 0 from J, leaving 2 bases between them. The V gene's germline CDR1 is SGHNT and CDR2 YYREEE (reference sequence). The CDR3 loop reads CASSSSTDTQYF. DNA for the CDR3: TGTGCCAGCAGCTCTAGCACAGATACGCAGTATTTT.

Ten or more counts support this clonotype. The V gene is TRBV30, the J gene TRBJ1-1, with D tentatively TRBD1 (5 bases). Germline CDR1 and CDR2: GTSNPN and SVGIG (reference sequence). This CDR3 comprises 15 residues. V was clipped by 2 bases and J by 6 bases, with 19 bases between them. CDR3 protein: CAWSPTGVNLAEAFF. The CDR3 DNA follows: TGTGCCTGGAGTCCGACGGGGGTTAACCTGGCTGAAGCTTTCTTT.

The chain uses TRBV5-5 and TRBJ2-1, with TRBD2 matching over 9 bases. Trimming took 4 bases from V and 1 from J; bases not matched to a gene: 3. There are 15 residues in the CDR3. CDR1 SGHKS and CDR2 YYEKEE come from the germline V gene (reference sequence). The CDR3 reads CASSDTSGSYNEQFF. CDR3 sequence (DNA): TGTGCCAGCAGCGATACTAGCGGGTCCTACAATGAGCAGTTCTTC. Combining the CDR3 with reference TRBV5-5 and TRBJ2-1 gives the whole variable domain DAGVTQSPTHLIKTRGQQVTLRCSPISGHKSVSWYQQVLGQGPQFIFQYYEKEERGRGNFPDRFSARQFPNYSSELNVNALLLGDSALYLCASSDTSGSYNEQFFGPGTRLTVL.

This rearrangement joins TRBV13 to TRBJ1-6, with 7 bases lining up with TRBD1. CDR1 and CDR2 (germline): PRHDT, FYEKMQ (reference sequence). This CDR3 is 16 amino acids long. V lost 2 bases to trimming and J lost 4 bases; unmatched junction nucleotides: 5. This chain's CDR3 is CASSLRDRDYNSPLHF. In DNA, the CDR3 is TGTGCCAGCAGCTTACGAGACAGGGATTATAATTCACCCCTCCACTTT.

This clonotype was observed at least ten times. The gene calls are TRBV6-1 and TRBJ2-3; D is possibly TRBD1 (5 bases). This CDR3 comprises 14 residues. The V and J ends lost 5 bases and 4 bases respectively, with 13 bases between them. CDR1 MNHNS and CDR2 SASEGT come from the germline V gene. CDR3 protein: CASSFRDLPDTQYF. CDR3 sequence (DNA): TGTGCCAGCAGTTTCAGGGATCTCCCAGATACGCAGTATTTT.